The 27 T cell receptor beta chains listed next were all sequenced from one sample in a study of OX40 agonist ivuxolimab in advanced cancers. Some clones are missing from TCRdb's copy, which holds only in-frame ones; the method was immunoSEQ multiplex PCR. The repertoire consists of around 30,000 clones, with roughly 82% occurring once and the leading ten covering less than 25%. The sequencing used CD4+ or CD8+ T cells sorted from blood, collected in a trial of the OX40 agonist ivuxolimab. The receptor set was obtained from an adult with an advanced solid tumor such as melanoma, head and neck, liver or kidney cancer.

The chain is built from TRBV7-8 and TRBJ2-1; TRBD2 matches at 9 bases. Germline V gene lookup returns CDR1 SGHVS and CDR2 FQNEAQ. With V trimmed by 2 bases and J by 4 bases, 3 bases remained unmatched. This CDR3 is built from 15 residues. In DNA, the CDR3 is TGTGCCAGCAGCTTAAATAGCGGGGGATACAATGAGCAGTTCTTC. It specifies CASSLNSGGYNEQFF.

The chain uses TRBV6-1 and TRBJ2-1; D is possibly TRBD1 (5 bases). From germline, CDR1 is MNHNS and CDR2 SASEGT. V lost 1 base to trimming and J lost 7 bases, with 11 bases between them. This CDR3 is built from 14 residues. The CDR3 sequence is CASSEGGAVNEQFF. The CDR3 coding sequence is TGTGCCAGCAGTGAAGGTGGGGCTGTGAATGAGCAGTTCTTC.

The chain carries TRBV10-1 and TRBJ2-1; D not certain. V gave up 5 bases and J gave up 8 bases, with 10 bases separating them. The CDR3 has 12 amino acids. Per the germline V gene, CDR1 is WNHNN and CDR2 is SYGVQD (reference sequence). CDR3 bases: TGCGCCAGCAGTAATGCTTTCGATGAGCAGTTCTTC. Translation: CASSNAFDEQFF.

The chain is built from TRBV5-1 and TRBJ2-7; 7 bases align to TRBD2. In germline, CDR1 is SGHRS, CDR2 YFSETQ. V lost 2 bases and J lost 6; bases outside the gene matches: 8. The CDR3 totals 14 residues. CDR3: CASSFRLASAEQYF. The CDR3 bases are TGCGCCAGCAGCTTCCGACTAGCTTCTGCCGAGCAGTACTTC.

The chain links TRBV18 to TRBJ1-2; weak D call: TRBD1 (6 bases). The CDR3 consists of 15 residues. From germline, CDR1 is KGHSH and CDR2 LQKENI. The V gene lost 0 bases and the J gene lost 5 bases, with 13 bases spanning the gap. CDR3 in DNA: TGTGCCAGCTCACCACCCCTTACAGGGTTGTATGGCTACACCTTC. Amino acids: CASSPPLTGLYGYTF.

The chain combines TRBV7-6 with TRBJ2-7; TRBD2 matches 12 bases. Trimming removed 5 bases from V and 5 bases from J; junction bases left unmatched: 7. The CDR3 is 15 amino acids. Looked up from germline, CDR1 is SGHVS and CDR2 is FNYEAQ. The CDR3, as DNA: TGTGCCAGCAGCGCACTAGCGGGGGGTATCGACGAGCAGTACTTC. The encoded protein is CASSALAGGIDEQYF. Drawing the rest from reference TRBV7-6 and TRBJ2-7, the complete variable domain is GAGVSQSPRYKVTKRGQDVALRCDPISGHVSLYWYRQALGQGPEFLTYFNYEAQQDKSGLPNDRFSAERPEGSISTLTIQRTEQRDSAMYRCASSALAGGIDEQYFGPGTRLTVT.

The V call is TRBV7-8, the J call TRBJ2-1; 12 bases match TRBD2. The V gene end was trimmed by 5 bases and the J gene end by 7 bases; junction bases not matched to a gene: 6. This CDR3 has 15 residues. Germline loops: CDR1 SGHVS, CDR2 FQNEAQ. CDR3 region: CASSPSGRDKNEQFF. The CDR3 DNA is TGTGCCAGCAGCCCTAGCGGGAGGGATAAAAATGAGCAGTTCTTC.

The chain carries TRBV7-9 and TRBJ2-5; D might be TRBD1 (6 bases). V lost 2 bases, J lost 1 base, and 11 bases lay in between. The CDR3 covers 15 residues. The germline gives CDR1 SEHNR, CDR2 FQNEAQ (reference sequence). CDR3 bases: TGTGCCAGCAGCTTATGGGACACTATCCAAGAGACCCAGTACTTC. This codes for CASSLWDTIQETQYF.

This clone was picked up one time. This sequence joins TRBV18 and TRBJ2-5; D not certain. V was clipped by 0 bases and J by 5 bases, with 7 bases between them. Germline values: CDR1 KGHSH, CDR2 LQKENI. The length of the CDR3 is 13 residues. The CDR3 nucleotides read TGTGCCAGCTCACCACCGCTGTACGAGACCCAGTACTTC. It specifies CASSPPLYETQYF.

The chain joins TRBV4-1 to TRBJ2-3; the match to TRBD1 covers 8 bases. The CDR3 length is 16 residues. J was trimmed by 2 bases and V by 7 bases; bases with no gene match: 11. In germline, CDR1 is MGHRA, CDR2 YSYEKL. The CDR3 region has the DNA TGCGCCAGCACAAACGCACAGGGGGGATTCACAGATACGCAGTATTTT. This translates into CASTNAQGGFTDTQYF.

This sequence joins TRBV11-1 and TRBJ2-1; D call uncertain. The length of the CDR3 is 12 residues. Trimming pared 4 bases from V and 6 bases from J, leaving 7 bases between. Per germline, CDR1 SGHAT and CDR2 FQDESV (reference sequence). CDR3 amino acids: CASSYRSNEQFF. CDR3 in DNA: TGTGCCAGCAGCTACCGGTCCAATGAGCAGTTCTTC.

This clone was observed a few times. The V call is TRBV14, the J call TRBJ2-5; D is possibly TRBD1 or TRBD2 (7 bases each). With 11 bases removed from V and 4 bases from J, the gap between germline ends came to 29 bases. Per the germline V gene, CDR1 is SGHDN and CDR2 is FVKESK. The CDR3 runs 17 residues. The CDR3 DNA follows: TGTGCCCCTTCTTTTCCCCGGGGAGGGGGCGCGATAGAGACCCAGTACTTC. It yields the protein CAPSFPRGGGAIETQYF. Supplemented by reference TRBV14 and TRBJ2-5, the full variable domain reads EAGVTQFPSHSVIEKGQTVTLRCDPISGHDNLYWYRRVMGKEIKFLLHFVKESKQDESGMPNNRFLAERTGGTYSTLKVQPAELEDSGVYFCAPSFPRGGGAIETQYFGPGTRLLVL.

This chain joins TRBV2 and TRBJ2-1, with unresolved D. Trimming removed 6 bases from V and 2 bases from J, with 8 bases in between. The length of the CDR3 is 13 residues. Germline V gene lookup returns CDR1 SNHLY and CDR2 FYNNEI. The CDR3: CASSRRTYNEQFF. The CDR3 nucleotides are TGTGCCAGCAGCAGACGGACCTACAATGAGCAGTTCTTC.

This clone was counted only a few times. The chain couples TRBV4-1 to TRBJ2-5; D is ambiguous. V shed 0 bases and J shed 4 bases, with 9 bases lying between them. Germline CDR1 and CDR2: MGHRA and YSYEKL. The CDR3 loop spans 14 amino acids. The CDR3 bases are TGCGCCAGCAGCCAAGATGGAAGGAGAGAGACCCAGTACTTC. Its translation: CASSQDGRRETQYF.

The table lists this clone with a few counts. The rearrangement joins TRBV7-9 to TRBJ1-2, with D unclear. Per the germline V gene, CDR1 is SEHNR and CDR2 is FQNEAQ (reference sequence). The V end was cut by 5 bases, the J end by 3 bases, with 13 bases between. The CDR3 is 14 residues long. CDR3 sequence reads: CASSHPDRDYGYTF. The DNA for the CDR3 is TGTGCCAGCAGCCACCCTGATCGGGACTATGGCTACACCTTC.

The chain uses TRBV5-1 and TRBJ1-4; tentatively, D is TRBD1 (6 bases). Trimming took off 4 bases at V and 2 bases at J, with 12 bases between the two ends. Germline assignment: CDR1 SGHRS and CDR2 YFSETQ. The CDR3 runs to 15 residues. The CDR3 region has the DNA TGCGCCAGCAGCCCACAGGGAAGCACTAATGAAAAACTGTTTTTT. It specifies CASSPQGSTNEKLFF.

The CDR3 region is CASSHIAGTLSYEQYF. The CDR3 DNA reads as TGTGCCAGCAGCCATATCGCAGGAACCCTCTCCTACGAGCAGTACTTC. The chain couples TRBV14 to TRBJ2-7, with D hard to call. Trimming removed 3 bases from V and 0 bases from J, with 15 bases in between. The CDR3 runs 16 residues. CDR1 and CDR2 (germline): SGHDN, FVKESK.

The chain employs TRBV30 and TRBJ1-1, with D perhaps matching TRBD1 (6 bases). The CDR3 runs to 12 residues. Germline lookup yields CDR1 GTSNPN and CDR2 SVGIG (reference sequence). Trimming pared 4 bases from V and 5 bases from J, leaving 11 bases between. DNA of the CDR3: TGTGCCTGGACCCTCCAGGGGACTGAAGCTTTCTTT. This codes for CAWTLQGTEAFF.

The chain is built from TRBV4-3 and TRBJ2-3; 7 bases are shared with TRBD1. Trimming took 2 bases from V and 1 from J; bases not matched to a gene: 3. CDR3 length: 15 amino acids. Germline V CDR1 and CDR2: LGHNA, YSLEER. The CDR3 DNA is TGCGCCAGCAGCCAATTCGGACAGGGCACAGATACGCAGTATTTT. Translated, it gives CASSQFGQGTDTQYF.

This rearrangement joins TRBV28 to TRBJ1-1, with 8 bases aligning to TRBD1. Germline V gene data show CDR1 as MDHEN and CDR2 as SYDVKM. The CDR3 totals 16 residues. The V gene end was trimmed by 2 bases and the J gene end by 0 bases; junction bases not matched to a gene: 5. The CDR3 loop reads CASSLAGGSVNTEAFF. The CDR3 DNA follows: TGTGCCAGCAGTTTAGCAGGGGGCTCAGTGAACACTGAAGCTTTCTTT. Combining the CDR3 with reference TRBV28 and TRBJ1-1 gives the whole variable domain DVKVTQSSRYLVKRTGEKVFLECVQDMDHENMFWYRQDPGLGLRLIYFSYDVKMKEKGDIPEGYSVSREKKERFSLILESASTNQTSMYLCASSLAGGSVNTEAFFGQGTRLTVV.

The genes are TRBV6-7 and TRBJ1-1; TRBD1 matches 9 bases. TRBV6-7 is sorted into the ORF group, with uncertain function. The CDR3 spans 13 residues. V gave up 6 bases and J gave up 9 bases; unmatched junction bases: 8. The DNA of the CDR3 is TGTGCCAGCAGAAGGGACAGGGAGACCCAAGCTTTCTTT. Translating it yields CASRRDRETQAFF.

The chain has TRBV6-5 and TRBJ2-7; 7 bases line up with TRBD2. Per germline, CDR1 MNHEY and CDR2 SVGAGI. V shed 5 bases and J 1 base; nucleotides not matched to a gene: 5. CDR3 length: 14 amino acids. The CDR3 bases are TGTGCCAGCAGTGATGGGGGGGATTCCTACGAGCAGTACTTC. Translated, it gives CASSDGGDSYEQYF.

This clone was detected only a few times. V gene TRBV30 combines with J gene TRBJ1-5, with D tentatively TRBD1 (5 bases). Trimming took 0 bases from V and 6 from J, leaving 12 bases between them. The length of the CDR3 is 14 residues. Germline V gene data show CDR1 as GTSNPN and CDR2 as SVGIG (reference sequence). This CDR3 is CAWSVRGGSQPQHF. The CDR3 DNA is TGTGCCTGGAGTGTTCGCGGGGGTAGTCAGCCCCAGCATTTT.

This chain connects TRBV28 to TRBJ2-3; the D call may be TRBD1 or TRBD2 (6 bases each). V lost 7 bases to trimming and J lost 0 bases, with 20 bases between them. Germline lookup yields CDR1 MDHEN and CDR2 SYDVKM. CDR3 length: 17 residues. Here the CDR3 reads CASTPHIGGTSTDTQYF. The CDR3 bases are TGTGCCAGCACCCCGCATATCGGGGGCACTAGCACAGATACGCAGTATTTT.

This clone was detected a few times. The chain uses TRBV19 and TRBJ2-1; TRBD2 agrees at 7 bases. The CDR3 runs 16 residues. Per germline, CDR1 LNHDA and CDR2 SQIVND (reference sequence). J gave up 0 bases and V 7 bases, and 9 bases lay outside the gene matches. CDR3 in amino acids: CASNYGRISSYNEQFF. The DNA of the CDR3 is TGTGCCAGTAACTACGGGAGGATTAGCTCCTACAATGAGCAGTTCTTC.

The gene calls are TRBV28 and TRBJ1-2, with D uncertain. Per the germline V gene, CDR1 is MDHEN and CDR2 is SYDVKM. With 3 bases removed from V and 4 bases from J, the gap between germline ends came to 12 bases. The length of the CDR3 is 14 residues. The CDR3 protein is CASSFFSVGYGYTF. The CDR3 DNA sequence: TGTGCCAGCAGTTTCTTCTCTGTGGGCTATGGCTACACCTTC.

V usage is TRBV28 and J usage is TRBJ2-3, with TRBD2 as a possible D gene (5 bases). Trimming left V 5 bases short and J 0 bases short, with 15 bases between. This CDR3 comprises 16 residues. Germline V gives CDR1 MDHEN, CDR2 SYDVKM. The CDR3 here is CASSPRGITSTDTQYF. The CDR3 DNA follows: TGTGCCAGCAGTCCACGGGGAATAACTAGCACAGATACGCAGTATTTT.